The 3 T cell receptor beta chains reported below all come from one sample, sequenced in a study of T cells in women clearing cervical HPV infection. Assay used: immunoSEQ multiplex PCR; TCRdb lists only in-frame clones, some missing. The table gives about 24,000 clones; the top ten clones make up 4.5% to 5.5% of it. Source material: blood buffy coat. The receptor set was obtained from a woman between 18 and 69 years old with a cervical HPV16 infection that either progressed to CIN3+ or cleared (not recorded which).

Worth noting for this clone: The read is 3 residues too short to cover the CDR3 end, so that end is filled in from the germline J gene. V and J are TRBV11-2 and TRBJ1-2; TRBD1 matches 11 bases. This CDR3 comprises 14 residues. Germline V CDR1 and CDR2: SGHAT, FQNNGV. The sequenced CDR3 bases are TGTGCCAGCAGCCCAGGGACAGGGGGTAATGAC. Its protein is CASSPGTGGND. The entire CDR3 is CASSPGTGGNDYTF.

As to this clone: The read ends 3 residues early relative to the CDR3; the germline J gene fills the gap. V usage is TRBV2 and J usage is TRBJ1-5; 7 bases align to TRBD1. From germline, CDR1 is SNHLY and CDR2 FYNNEI. The CDR3 has 14 residues. J lost 6 bases, V lost 6 bases, and 8 bases had no gene match. CDR3 bases read: TGTGCCAGCAGAGCAGGCAGGGGGGTTCAGCCC. Translating gives CASRAGRGVQP. The whole CDR3 region reads CASRAGRGVQPQHF.

To note about this clone: Read sequence stops 3 residues before the CDR3 end, and the germline J gene provides the missing end. V is TRBV5-1 and J is TRBJ2-7, with TRBD1 identical over 9 bases. The CDR3 runs to 14 residues. The ends lost 4 bases at V and 2 bases at J; junction bases unmatched: 4. Germline V gene sequence: CDR1 SGHRS, CDR2 YFSETQ. The sequenced part of the CDR3 DNA is TGCGCCAGCAGCATGGACAGGGGACCCTACGAG. It codes for CASSMDRGPYE. The entire CDR3 is CASSMDRGPYEQYF.